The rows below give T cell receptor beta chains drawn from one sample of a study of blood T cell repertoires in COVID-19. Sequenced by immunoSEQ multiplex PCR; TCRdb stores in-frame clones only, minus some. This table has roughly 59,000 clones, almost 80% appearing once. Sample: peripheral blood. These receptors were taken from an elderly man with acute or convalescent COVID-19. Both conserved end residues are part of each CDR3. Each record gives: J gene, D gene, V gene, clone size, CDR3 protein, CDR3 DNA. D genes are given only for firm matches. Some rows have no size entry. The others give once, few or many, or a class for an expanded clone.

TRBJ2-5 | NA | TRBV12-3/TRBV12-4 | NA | CASSFGETQYF | TGTGCCAGCAGTTTCGGAGAGACCCAGTACTTC
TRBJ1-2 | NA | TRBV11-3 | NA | CASSLQGSYTF | TGTGCCAGCAGCCTACAGGGTAGCTACACCTTC
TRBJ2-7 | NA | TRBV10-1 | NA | CASVQKQFISYEQYF | TGCGCCAGCGTCCAGAAACAGTTTATTTCCTACGAGCAGTACTTC
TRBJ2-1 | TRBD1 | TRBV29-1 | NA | CSETGGSSYNEQFF | TGCAGCGAGACAGGGGGCAGCTCCTACAATGAGCAGTTCTTC
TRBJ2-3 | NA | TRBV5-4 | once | CASSGEQGSATDTQYF | TGTGCCAGCAGCGGAGAACAGGGAAGCGCCACAGATACGCAGTATTTT
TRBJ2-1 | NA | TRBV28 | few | CASSFTGTGEQFF | TGTGCCAGCAGTTTCACAGGGACGGGTGAGCAGTTCTTC
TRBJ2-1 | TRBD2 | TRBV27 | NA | CASSRSGGEQFF | TGTGCCAGCAGTCGTAGCGGGGGGGAGCAGTTCTTC
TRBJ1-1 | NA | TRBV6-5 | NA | CASSYSGSSEAFF | TGTGCCAGCAGTTACTCCGGGAGCAGTGAAGCTTTCTTT
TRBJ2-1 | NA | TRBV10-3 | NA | CAISEDPGGSYNEQFF | TGTGCCATCAGTGAGGATCCGGGTGGCTCCTACAATGAGCAGTTCTTC
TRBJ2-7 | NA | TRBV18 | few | CASSLETVYEQYF | TGTGCCAGCTCACTTGAGACAGTCTACGAGCAGTACTTC
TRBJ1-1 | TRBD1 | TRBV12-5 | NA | CASGNQQGGDTEAFF | TGTGCTAGTGGGAACCAACAGGGGGGGGACACTGAAGCTTTCTTT
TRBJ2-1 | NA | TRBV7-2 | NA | CASSRTFIYNEQFF | TGTGCCAGCAGCCGGACTTTTATCTACAATGAGCAGTTCTTC
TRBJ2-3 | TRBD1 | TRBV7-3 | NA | CASSLYRGLTDTQYF | TGTGCCAGCAGCTTGTACAGGGGGCTTACAGATACGCAGTATTTT
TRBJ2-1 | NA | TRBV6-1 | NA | CASSYPAGDEQFF | TGTGCCAGCAGTTATCCTGCGGGCGATGAGCAGTTCTTC
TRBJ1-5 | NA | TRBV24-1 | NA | CATSGRTASNQPQHF | TGTGCCACCAGTGGACGGACAGCGAGCAATCAGCCCCAGCATTTT
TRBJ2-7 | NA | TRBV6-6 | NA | CASLEVPSEDYEQYF | TGTGCCAGCCTCGAAGTACCTAGCGAGGACTACGAGCAGTACTTC
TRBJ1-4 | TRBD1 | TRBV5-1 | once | CASSSGQGREKLFF | TGCGCCAGCAGCTCGGGACAGGGGAGGGAAAAACTGTTTTTT
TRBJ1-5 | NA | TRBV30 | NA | CAWGGGGRNQPQHF | TGTGCCTGGGGAGGGGGGGGTCGAAATCAGCCCCAGCATTTT
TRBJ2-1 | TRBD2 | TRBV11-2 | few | CASSLALAGVHEQFF | TGTGCCAGCAGCTTAGCCCTAGCGGGGGTTCATGAGCAGTTCTTC
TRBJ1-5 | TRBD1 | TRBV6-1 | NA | CASSEGRTGENQPQHF | TGTGCCAGCAGTGAAGGGCGGACAGGGGAAAATCAGCCCCAGCATTTT
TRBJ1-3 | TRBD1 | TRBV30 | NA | CAWSKGTEPGNTIYF | TGTGCCTGGAGTAAAGGGACAGAGCCTGGAAACACCATATATTTT
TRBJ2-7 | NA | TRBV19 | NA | CASSIQEGSYEQYF | TGTGCCAGTAGTATTCAAGAGGGATCCTACGAGCAGTACTTC
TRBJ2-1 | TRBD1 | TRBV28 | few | CASSLTGGGYNEQFF | TGTGCCAGCAGCTTGACAGGGGGCGGGTACAATGAGCAGTTCTTC
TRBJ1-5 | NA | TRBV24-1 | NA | CATSDPGTPNQPQHF | TGTGCCACCAGTGACCCCGGGACACCTAATCAGCCCCAGCATTTT